This record covers a single T cell receptor (beta chain). The antigen remains unidentified. The PCR had 60 Vbeta and 13 Jbeta primers. Sequencing used immunoSEQ multiplex PCR; TCRdb keeps in-frame clones, though not all of them. This sample yields about 190,000 clones, of which approximately 80% are seen a single time; roughly 6% belongs to the top ten. This specimen belongs to a study of cytomegalovirus exposure and HLA in healthy donors. Study findings and constraints: In a later analysis, across HLA loci, associated TCR counts were highest for DRB1, lowest for HLA-C. The study designated roughly 160 TCR beta chains cytomegalovirus-associated.

Sequencing was performed on PBMCs. This receptor was identified in a woman younger than 45 in good health and CMV-seropositive.

In DNA form, the CDR3 reads TGTGCCAGCAGCCAAGTACCGACTAGCAAAAACGGCAATGAGCAGTTCTTC. Amino acids: CASSQVPTSKNGNEQFF. This sequence joins TRBV5-8 and TRBJ2-1; 7 bases are a match to TRBD2. Per germline, CDR1 SGHTS and CDR2 YDEGEE. This CDR3 has 17 amino acids. The V gene end was trimmed by 4 bases and the J gene end by 6 bases; junction bases not matched to a gene: 16.